These T cell receptor beta chains were read from a single sample in a study of CD8 T cells in ankylosing spondylitis. TCRdb independently ran MiXCR on the 5' RACE reads; one entry per CDR3 protein. The table shows a few hundred thousand distinct CDR3 sequences, with 17% occurring only once. The sequencing sample was made of blood, either unsorted or a sorted T cell fraction (not recorded which). The receptors were gathered from a male donor with ankylosing spondylitis. The conserved cysteine and the conserved F or W are not part of the CDR3 here. Clone sizes are given selectively: once, few, many, or a class where the clone is expanded.

few	TRBV20-1	TRBJ2-6	SATRGSGANVLT
NA	TRBV6-5	TRBJ1-3	ASSSVGTPFGGNTIY
few	TRBV18	TRBJ1-1	ASSPTGQGVTEAF
NA	TRBV7-3	TRBJ1-6	ASSLGPTGNSPLH
few	TRBV18	TRBJ2-5	ASSRDVGSQETQY
NA	TRBV28	TRBJ2-6	ASSSTTGLSGANVLT
few	TRBV7-2	TRBJ2-1	AAGRVLNEQF
NA	TRBV5-3	TRBJ2-1	ARSLDVYNEQF
NA	TRBV20-1	TRBJ2-2	SASDQGLPGELF
many	TRBV20-1	TRBJ2-1	SARDPQISYNEQF
few	TRBV29-1	TRBJ1-1	SVDAASDTEAF
once	TRBV30	TRBJ2-5	AWTRVKETQY
many	TRBV12-3/TRBV12-4	TRBJ1-3	ASSFMGAGNTIY
NA	TRBV6-1	TRBJ1-5	ASKETGNQPQH
few	TRBV28	TRBJ2-7	ASSSQQGLAEQY
few	TRBV29-1	TRBJ2-1	SVVIYNEQF
NA	TRBV3-1	TRBJ1-2	ASSFADGLYGYT
NA	TRBV15	TRBJ2-3	ATSRGLAGVTDTQY
NA	TRBV28	TRBJ2-5	ASSFGGLAIQETQY
NA	TRBV11-2	TRBJ2-2	ASSLVRDGELF
NA	TRBV20-1	TRBJ1-2	SAITQGIYGYT
many	TRBV5-1	TRBJ2-7	ASRGSIGREQY
few	TRBV11-2	TRBJ2-7	ASSTSGQAYEQY
few	TRBV9	TRBJ1-4	ASSPTRQGNEKLF
NA	TRBV6-2/TRBV6-3	TRBJ2-5	ASSGLAGVSETQY